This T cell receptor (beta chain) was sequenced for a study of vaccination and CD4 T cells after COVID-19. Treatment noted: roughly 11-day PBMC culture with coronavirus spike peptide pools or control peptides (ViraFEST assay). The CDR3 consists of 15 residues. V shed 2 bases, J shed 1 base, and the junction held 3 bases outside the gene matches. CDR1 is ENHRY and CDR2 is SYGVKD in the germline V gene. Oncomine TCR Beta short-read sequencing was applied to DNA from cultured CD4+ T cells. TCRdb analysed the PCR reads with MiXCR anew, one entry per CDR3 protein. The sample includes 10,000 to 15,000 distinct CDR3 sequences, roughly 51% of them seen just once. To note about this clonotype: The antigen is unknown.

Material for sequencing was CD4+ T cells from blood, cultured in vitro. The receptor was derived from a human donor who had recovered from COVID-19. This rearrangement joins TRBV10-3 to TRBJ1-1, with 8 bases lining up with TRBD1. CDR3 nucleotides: TGTGCCATCAGTGAGCTGGACAGGGCGAACACTGAAGCTTTCTTT. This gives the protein CAISELDRANTEAFF.